This T cell receptor beta chain appears in the sequencing data of a study of naive and memory T cell subsets. An equimolar mix of two oligonucleotides served as the beta constant-region primer for TRBC1 and TRBC2. MiXCR, applied by TCRdb to the UMI-ligation and nested PCR reads, yields one record per CDR3 protein. This sample has 130,000 to 150,000 distinct CDR3 sequences, with 15% to 20% found just once. The V gene end was trimmed by 5 bases and the J gene end by 8 bases; junction bases not matched to a gene: 12. This CDR3 is 15 amino acids long. Germline assignment: CDR1 SGHTA and CDR2 FQGNSA. The receptor's source is a human donor in good health. Sequencing input: naive CD4+ T cells from blood. The rearrangement links TRBV7-2 to TRBJ2-1, with TRBD2 matching over 7 bases. CDR3 sequence reads: CASSATGLVGDEQFF. The DNA for the CDR3 is TGTGCCAGCAGCGCGACCGGACTAGTGGGTGATGAGCAGTTCTTC. Filled out from reference TRBV7-2 and TRBJ2-1, the complete variable domain reads GAGVSQSPSNKVTEKGKDVELRCDPISGHTALYWYRQSLGQGLEFLIYFQGNSAPDKSGLPSDRFSAERTGGSVSTLTIQRTQQEDSAVYLCASSATGLVGDEQFFGPGTRLTVL.